The 5 T cell receptor beta chains below all came from one sample that was sequenced in a study of T-cell memory formation after mild COVID-19. TCRdb re-called the 5' RACE reads through MiXCR, storing one row per CDR3 protein. This sample carries 55,000 to 75,000 distinct CDR3 sequences, about 30% of them seen once, and the ten largest clones take 35% to 45%. The sample was PBMCs or a T cell subset sorted from them (not recorded which). These receptors were taken from a young man who had mild COVID-19 (a few samples of this study predate the infection). Cell type and time point are not known.

This clonotype was recorded a few times. This chain links TRBV6-5 with TRBJ2-2; 8 nucleotides line up with TRBD1. With 4 bases clipped from V and 0 bases from J, the junction kept 7 bases outside the gene matches. Germline values: CDR1 MNHEY, CDR2 SVGAGI. CDR3 length equals 17 residues. The CDR3 loop reads CASSSSGQGPNTGELFF. The CDR3 DNA follows: TGTGCCAGCAGTTCGTCCGGACAGGGACCGAACACCGGGGAGCTGTTTTTT.

V and J are TRBV6-2 or TRBV6-3 and TRBJ2-5; D is unclear. CDR3 length: 12 amino acids. The V end lost 6 bases, the J end lost 6 bases, and 11 bases lay between the germline ends. Germline V gives CDR1 MNHEY, CDR2 SVGEGT. CDR3 DNA sequence: TGTGCCAGCAGGGGCCGTTTGCAGACCCAGTACTTC. Its translation: CASRGRLQTQYF.

V gene TRBV4-1 combines with J gene TRBJ2-3; the match to TRBD2 covers 8 bases. The germline CDR1 and CDR2 sequences are MGHRA and YSYEKL. The CDR3 consists of 18 residues. The trim removed 6 bases at V and 1 base at J, leaving 15 bases unmatched. CDR3 sequence reads: CASRPKFGTRGRTDTQYF. CDR3 in DNA: TGCGCCAGCAGGCCAAAATTTGGGACTAGGGGCCGCACAGATACGCAGTATTTT.

Only a few counts were recorded for this clonotype. The rearrangement joins TRBV5-1 to TRBJ2-7; the match to TRBD1 covers 8 bases. This CDR3 is 15 amino acids long. Germline V lookup: CDR1 SGHRS, CDR2 YFSETQ. V was pared by 3 bases and J by 5 bases, with 10 bases of the junction left unmatched. The CDR3 bases are TGCGCCAGCAGCTGGGCCGGGACAGGCTATGACGAGCAGTACTTC. Translation: CASSWAGTGYDEQYF.

This clonotype has more than one count but fewer than ten. This chain uses TRBV4-1 with TRBJ1-2; D is unclear. The CDR3 length is 15 residues. The V gene lost 0 bases and the J gene lost 8 bases, with 16 bases spanning the gap. The germline CDR1 and CDR2 sequences are MGHRA and YSYEKL. In DNA, the CDR3 is TGCGCCAGCAGCCAAGAAGTGACCCCGGCGCGGGGCTACACCTTC. Residues: CASSQEVTPARGYTF.